The 20 T cell receptor beta chains in this list originate from one sample, sequenced in a study of cytomegalovirus exposure and HLA in healthy donors. TCRdb keeps only in-frame clones here, not all; method: immunoSEQ multiplex PCR. The data show around 130,000 clones, under 90% seen once. Sequencing was performed on PBMCs. The receptors originated from a man aged 30 to 45 in good health and CMV-seronegative.

The chain has TRBV18 and TRBJ1-5, with a tentative D call TRBD1 (6 bases). The germline V and J ends were trimmed by 2 bases and 4 bases, with 12 bases remaining between them. Germline lookup yields CDR1 KGHSH and CDR2 LQKENI. The CDR3 spans 15 residues. In nucleotides, the CDR3 is TGTGCCAGCTCACCAAGGGACAACATAAATCAGCCCCAGCATTTT. It is translated as CASSPRDNINQPQHF.

The CDR3 coding sequence is TGTGCCAGCAGTAGGACAGACTATGGCTACACCTTC. This codes for CASSRTDYGYTF. The rearrangement uses TRBV6-6 and TRBJ1-2; a weak D match, TRBD1 (6 bases). With 5 bases removed from V and 3 bases from J, the gap between germline ends came to 7 bases. The CDR3 runs 12 residues. The germline V gene has CDR1 MNHNY and CDR2 SVGAGI (reference sequence).

The V call is TRBV27, the J call TRBJ2-5; the D is unclear. The germline V gene encodes CDR1 MNHEY and CDR2 SMNVEV (reference sequence). CDR3 length: 13 residues. Trimming removed 5 bases at V and 2 bases at J, with 9 bases between. This CDR3 is CASSPDLQETQYF. In nucleotides, the CDR3 is TGTGCCAGCAGTCCTGACTTGCAAGAGACCCAGTACTTC.

This rearrangement joins TRBV5-6 to TRBJ1-2; 8 bases fit TRBD1. The CDR3 has 14 residues. V trimming: 4 bases; J trimming: 6 bases; junction bases outside the gene matches: 8. CDR1 SGHDT and CDR2 YYEEEE come from the germline V gene. CDR3 region: CASSPQQGVNGYTF. The DNA of the CDR3 is TGTGCCAGCAGCCCGCAACAGGGGGTCAATGGCTACACCTTC.

The rearrangement uses TRBV15 and TRBJ1-5, with D hard to call. Germline CDR1 reads LNHNV; CDR2 reads YYDKDF (reference sequence). CDR3 size: 16 residues. V dropped 0 bases and J dropped 2 bases, with 11 bases sitting between them. The CDR3: CATSREGGRGNQPQHF. The CDR3 DNA is TGTGCCACCAGCAGAGAAGGAGGGCGAGGCAATCAGCCCCAGCATTTT. Filled out from reference TRBV15 and TRBJ1-5, the complete variable domain reads DAMVIQNPRYQVTQFGKPVTLSCSQTLNHNVMYWYQQKSSQAPKLLFHYYDKDFNNEADTPDNFQSRRPNTSFCFLDIRSPGLGDTAMYLCATSREGGRGNQPQHFGDGTRLSIL.

J is TRBJ1-1 and V is TRBV5-5; D is unclear. Trimming took off 2 bases at V and 0 bases at J, with 11 bases between the two ends. The CDR3 is 15 residues long. The germline V gene encodes CDR1 SGHKS and CDR2 YYEKEE (reference sequence). The CDR3 DNA reads TGTGCCAGCAGCTTTAGTCCTCCCGTGAACACTGAAGCTTTCTTT. Translation: CASSFSPPVNTEAFF.

Regarding this clone: A junction end diverges from the germline sequence, so it may reflect a read error. The V gene is TRBV11-2, the J gene TRBJ1-6, with D maybe TRBD1 (6 bases). This CDR3 is 17 amino acids long. Germline assignment: CDR1 SGHAT and CDR2 FQNNGV. The DNA for the CDR3 is TGTGTCAGCAGCTTAGAATATTTGGTGGACAGTAATTCACCCCTCCACTTT. It encodes CVSSLEYLVDSNSPLHF.

The chain combines TRBV9 with TRBJ1-1; a possible D gene is TRBD1 (5 bases). This CDR3 has 16 amino acids. Germline assignment: CDR1 SGDLS and CDR2 YYNGEE. The V end was cut by 0 bases, the J end by 0 bases, with 12 bases between. The CDR3 coding sequence is TGTGCCAGCAGCGTAGCGGCCGGACATCTGAACACTGAAGCTTTCTTT. Translation: CASSVAAGHLNTEAFF.

This chain connects TRBV7-6 to TRBJ2-7; D not certain. This CDR3 comprises 14 residues. Between the trimmed V and J ends, which lost 3 bases and 4 bases, there was a span of 13 bases. CDR1 is SGHVS, CDR2 FNYEAQ, per germline. CDR3 nucleotide sequence: TGTGCCAGCAGCTTCAATGGGCCCTATTACGAGCAGTACTTC. It is translated as CASSFNGPYYEQYF.

The genes are TRBV7-2 and TRBJ2-7; maybe TRBD2 (5 bases). The germline gives CDR1 SGHTA, CDR2 FQGNSA. Trimming took 5 bases from V and 0 from J, leaving 11 bases between them. The CDR3 runs to 14 residues. The CDR3 DNA is TGTGCCAGCAGCCCTAGACGGGACTCCTACGAGCAGTACTTC. This codes for CASSPRRDSYEQYF. The complete variable domain, with remaining parts taken from reference TRBV7-2 and TRBJ2-7, reads GAGVSQSPSNKVTEKGKDVELRCDPISGHTALYWYRQSLGQGLEFLIYFQGNSAPDKSGLPSDRFSAERTGGSVSTLTIQRTQQEDSAVYLCASSPRRDSYEQYFGPGTRLTVT.

The chain is built from TRBV6-5 and TRBJ1-1; 11 nucleotides match TRBD1. V was clipped by 4 bases and J by 6 bases; unmatched bases: 7. This CDR3 is built from 15 residues. Germline CDR1 reads MNHEY; CDR2 reads SVGAGI. CDR3 region: CASSLDRGRRAEAFF. DNA of the CDR3: TGTGCCAGCAGTTTGGACAGGGGGCGAAGGGCTGAAGCTTTCTTT.

The chain combines TRBV27 with TRBJ2-7; D perhaps matches TRBD2 (6 bases). The V gene lost 1 base and the J gene lost 6 bases, with 22 bases spanning the gap. The length of the CDR3 is 17 residues. Germline loops: CDR1 MNHEY, CDR2 SMNVEV (reference sequence). CDR3 residues: CASSLYVPWVEGGEQYF. The CDR3 nucleotides are TGTGCCAGCAGTTTATACGTCCCCTGGGTGGAGGGCGGCGAGCAGTACTTC.

The CDR3: CASSYTSGGAGDTQYF. The CDR3 DNA reads TGTGCCAGCAGTTATACCAGCGGGGGGGCAGGAGATACGCAGTATTTT. The V call is TRBV6-5, the J call TRBJ2-3, with 10 bases fitting TRBD2. V gave up 3 bases and J gave up 5 bases; unmatched junction bases: 8. CDR3 length: 16 residues. Germline V gives CDR1 MNHEY, CDR2 SVGAGI.

The chain links TRBV28 to TRBJ2-1; 7 bases agree with TRBD1. Germline V gene sequence: CDR1 MDHEN, CDR2 SYDVKM. V was clipped by 5 bases and J by 3 bases; unmatched bases: 10. The CDR3 length is 16 residues. CDR3 in amino acids: CASSPERQGFYNEQFF. CDR3 DNA sequence: TGTGCCAGCAGTCCCGAACGACAGGGATTCTACAATGAGCAGTTCTTC.

The chain employs TRBV9 and TRBJ1-2; D perhaps matches TRBD1 (6 bases). Germline V gene data show CDR1 as SGDLS and CDR2 as YYNGEE. V was clipped by 0 bases and J by 4 bases, with 13 bases between them. This CDR3 is built from 15 residues. The CDR3 sequence: CASSVAQGGGYGYTF. In DNA, the CDR3 is TGTGCCAGCAGCGTAGCCCAGGGAGGGGGCTATGGCTACACCTTC. The whole variable domain, filled in from reference TRBV9 and TRBJ1-2, reads DSGVTQTPKHLITATGQRVTLRCSPRSGDLSVYWYQQSLDQGLQFLIQYYNGEERAKGNILERFSAQQFPDLHSELNLSSLELGDSALYFCASSVAQGGGYGYTFGSGTRLTVV.

The chain has TRBV6-5 and TRBJ2-1; 10 bases agree with TRBD2. Unmatched junction bases numbered 4, after V lost 2 bases and J lost 3 bases. The germline gives CDR1 MNHEY, CDR2 SVGAGI. The CDR3 has 16 residues. The CDR3 sequence: CASSYTGTSVYNEQFF. CDR3 in DNA: TGTGCCAGCAGTTACACTGGGACTAGCGTCTACAATGAGCAGTTCTTC.

The J gene is TRBJ1-4, the V gene TRBV6-5; D is unresolved. Looked up from germline, CDR1 is MNHEY and CDR2 is SVGAGI. V was cut by 2 bases and J by 4 bases, with 8 bases left in between. The CDR3 runs to 14 residues. The CDR3 sequence is CASSYAGNNEKLFF. The CDR3 DNA sequence: TGTGCCAGCAGTTACGCGGGGAATAATGAAAAACTGTTTTTT.

This sequence joins TRBV29-1 and TRBJ2-7; TRBD1 aligns across 10 bases. The germline CDR1 and CDR2 sequences are SQVTM and ANQGSEA. The CDR3 length is 15 residues. V shed 4 bases, J shed 0 bases, and the junction held 6 bases outside the gene matches. CDR3 bases: TGCAGCGTTGGCCCGGGACAGGGGCCCTCCTACGAGCAGTACTTC. This sequence encodes CSVGPGQGPSYEQYF.

This clone was recorded a few times. The J gene is TRBJ2-5, the V gene TRBV27; 13 bases match TRBD2. Looked up from germline, CDR1 is MNHEY and CDR2 is SMNVEV (reference sequence). J gave up 8 bases and V 5 bases, and 8 bases lay outside the gene matches. The CDR3 sequence is 15 residues long. Here the CDR3 DNA reads TGTGCCAGCAGTCCGGGACTAGCGGGGTCAGGAACCCAGTACTTC. It is translated as CASSPGLAGSGTQYF.

The CDR3 protein is CASTPAAGVGETQYF. The DNA of the CDR3 is TGTGCCAGCACCCCCGCAGCGGGGGTAGGGGAGACCCAGTACTTC. J is TRBJ2-5 and V is TRBV7-8; 8 bases map to TRBD2. From germline, CDR1 is SGHVS and CDR2 FQNEAQ. The CDR3 consists of 15 residues. The junction had 12 bases not matched to a gene; V was cut back by 7 bases and J by 5 bases.